This TCR beta chain is from a study of shared clonotypes between healthy human individuals. Per the germline V gene, CDR1 is ENHRY and CDR2 is SYGVKD. Trimming took off 8 bases at V and 1 base at J, with 5 bases between the two ends. The CDR3 sequence is 11 residues long. Assay used: immunoSEQ multiplex PCR; TCRdb lists only in-frame clones, some missing. The table shows fewer than 600,000 clones, with 77% occurring only once. The origin of this receptor is a woman aged 40 to 55 in good health. Some clones in this sample may be carry-over from other donors' samples. The chain employs TRBV10-3 and TRBJ1-1; D remains unclear. Source material: PBMCs. The DNA for the CDR3 is TGTGCCATCCGATCGAACACTGAAGCTTTCTTT. This sequence encodes CAIRSNTEAFF.